These 4 T cell receptor beta chains originate from one sample sequenced in a study of T cell responses to AZD1222 COVID-19 vaccine. Profiled with immunoSEQ multiplex PCR; TCRdb holds only in-frame clones, not every one. Among approximately 150,000 clones, about 86% were seen once, and the ten largest hold approximately 4.7%. Source: peripheral blood, taken 28 days after the second AZD1222 dose. Receptors were obtained from an adult who received the AZD1222 COVID-19 vaccine.

This chain links TRBV27 with TRBJ2-2; possibly TRBD2 for D (6 bases). V gave up 5 bases and J gave up 6 bases, with 10 bases separating them. This CDR3 has 13 amino acids. Germline lookup yields CDR1 MNHEY and CDR2 SMNVEV (reference sequence). The CDR3 is CASSLWGAGELFF. CDR3 in DNA: TGTGCCAGCAGTCTCTGGGGGGCCGGGGAGCTGTTTTTT.

This clone was found a few times. V gene TRBV6-2 or TRBV6-3 combines with J gene TRBJ1-5; maybe TRBD1 (5 bases). CDR1 MNHEY and CDR2 SVGEGT come from the germline V gene. This CDR3 has 16 residues. With 0 bases removed from V and 3 bases from J, the gap between germline ends came to 12 bases. DNA for the CDR3: TGTGCCAGCAGTTACTCGGGGGAGGGCTACAATCAGCCCCAGCATTTT. Its protein product is CASSYSGEGYNQPQHF.

This chain's CDR3 is CASSEQGFEHEQYF. The CDR3 bases are TGTGCCAGCAGTGAGCAGGGATTCGAGCACGAGCAGTACTTC. This chain joins TRBV28 and TRBJ2-7, with a tentative D call TRBD1 (5 bases). The CDR3 consists of 14 residues. Trimming took 5 bases from V and 5 from J, leaving 16 bases between them. Per germline, CDR1 MDHEN and CDR2 SYDVKM.

Only a few counts were recorded for this clone. The V and J genes are TRBV6-5 and TRBJ2-1; 11 bases are shared with TRBD1. Trimming at V came to 8 bases and at J to 4 bases, leaving 7 bases not matched to a gene. The CDR3 loop spans 15 amino acids. The germline V gene has CDR1 MNHEY and CDR2 SVGAGI. The CDR3 DNA reads TGTGCCAGCGAGAAAGGGACAGGGGGTTACAATGAGCAGTTCTTC. Translating it yields CASEKGTGGYNEQFF.